This T cell receptor beta chain is from a study of T cells in Graves' hyperthyroidism and ophthalmopathy. Study results and caveats: The model predicted ophthalmopathy a median roughly 6.5 months before onset. From stable hyperthyroidism, ophthalmopathy was separated by a 13 V-J model.

This clonotype came up many times. The antigen remains unidentified. Patients counted as stable if ophthalmopathy did not develop within 18 months. Investigators excluded patients with uncontrolled infection, other autoimmune disease, pregnancy or lactation. TCR beta CDR3 regions were amplified from RNA transcripts. Using the HTBI primer set, a first-round RT-PCR was run on the TCR CDR3. In TCRdb, the multiplex PCR reads were re-called with MiXCR into one record per CDR3 protein. The sample has just over 550,000 distinct CDR3 sequences, about half seen once. The sequence was obtained from a young woman with Graves' hyperthyroidism. Sequencing was done on a sample of peripheral blood or thyroid tissue (not recorded which).

CDR3 sequence: CASSTGHGYTF. Here the CDR3 DNA reads TGTGCCAGCAGTACAGGTCATGGCTACACCTTC. The chain combines TRBV2 with TRBJ1-2; tentative D call: TRBD1 (5 bases). The CDR3 is 11 amino acids. The V gene's germline CDR1 is SNHLY and CDR2 FYNNEI. V was shortened by 5 bases and J by 6 bases, with 7 bases between the two germline ends.